The source of this TCR beta chain is a study of shared T cell receptors in the human thymus. The ends were cut back, 6 bases at V and 5 bases at J, with 12 bases in the middle. Per germline, CDR1 SNHLY and CDR2 FYNNEI. CDR3 length equals 13 residues. Method: immunoSEQ multiplex PCR; TCRdb's copy keeps in-frame clones and lacks some. This sample yields roughly 500,000 clones, of which roughly 74% are seen a single time; 0.01% to 0.015% belongs to the top ten. The same data also went into a second study, on human thymus T cells. From that second work: Thymic tissue was derived from resections collected during corrective heart surgery. Thymic as well as blood repertoires seemed to favor certain V and J genes unevenly.

The chain links TRBV2 to TRBJ2-3; D possibly corresponds to TRBD2 (6 bases). The sequencing sample was made of thymocytes. The clonotype comes from a boy under three years old with a congenital heart defect. The CDR3 reads CASRSSGGDTQYF. The DNA for the CDR3 is TGTGCCAGCAGGAGTAGCGGCGGAGATACGCAGTATTTT.